Listed below are T cell receptor beta chains from one sample, sequenced in a study of cytomegalovirus exposure and HLA in healthy donors. Measured with immunoSEQ multiplex PCR; TCRdb has only the in-frame clones, and not every one. Of roughly 180,000 clones listed, roughly 80% are singletons. Sequences were obtained from PBMCs. The receptors come from a female donor in good health and CMV-seronegative. Both conserved end residues are part of each CDR3. A D gene is named only where the DNA matches it firmly. Some rows mark clone size as missing; the rest say once, few, many or name a class of expanded clone.

CDR3 protein,CDR3 DNA,clone size,V gene,D gene,J gene,CDR3 length
CASSFFPGENTEAFF,TGCGCCAGCAGCTTTTTTCCAGGGGAGAACACTGAAGCTTTCTTT,.,TRBV5-1,.,TRBJ1-1,15
CASSSNGQGVGYGYTF,TGTGCCAGCAGCTCCAATGGACAGGGGGTGGGCTATGGCTACACCTTC,.,TRBV11-2,TRBD1,TRBJ1-2,16
CASSLGDYPYNEQFF,TGTGCCAGCAGCTTAGGGGACTACCCCTACAATGAGCAGTTCTTC,.,TRBV7-3,TRBD2,TRBJ2-1,15
CASSDHPIPHPRVSEQFF,TGTGCCAGCAGTGATCATCCTATTCCCCACCCCCGGGTATCTGAGCAGTTCTTC,.,TRBV6-9,.,TRBJ2-1,18
CASSDGGTAAYEQYF,TGTGCCAGCAGTGATGGCGGGACAGCCGCCTACGAGCAGTACTTC,.,TRBV6-1,.,TRBJ2-7,15
CASSGGAGFQETQYF,TGTGCCAGCAGCGGCGGGGCGGGCTTCCAAGAGACCCAGTACTTC,.,TRBV2,.,TRBJ2-5,15
CASSSQGAIDNEQFF,TGTGCCAGCAGCTCCCAGGGGGCGATCGACAATGAGCAGTTCTTC,once,TRBV7-2,TRBD1,TRBJ2-1,15
CASSARGSSYNSPLHF,TGTGCCAGCAGCGCCCGGGGGAGCTCCTATAATTCACCCCTCCACTTT,few,TRBV7-2,.,TRBJ1-6,16
CASSLPPGTLVYEQYF,TGTGCCAGCAGTTTACCCCCCGGGACATTGGTCTACGAGCAGTACTTC,once,TRBV28,.,TRBJ2-7,16
CASSSLLGPTEAFF,TGTGCCAGCAGTTCCCTATTGGGGCCCACTGAAGCTTTCTTT,once,TRBV27,.,TRBJ1-1,14